This T cell receptor beta chain comes out of a study of cytomegalovirus exposure and HLA in healthy donors. Findings and limits, study-wide: Highly shared sequence variants in one cluster were likely a sequencing artifact.

A multiplex PCR was run with 60 Vbeta primers and 13 Jbeta primers. Sequenced by immunoSEQ multiplex PCR; TCRdb stores in-frame clones only, minus some. The sample consists of about 190,000 clones, more than 9.5% of them appearing once. With regard to this clone: What it recognizes is unknown.

Sample: PBMCs. This TCR was recovered from a man between 50 and 59 years old in good health and CMV-seropositive.

The CDR3 nucleotides are TGTGCCAGCAGCGTCTCAGGGTCTAACACTGAAGCTTTCTTT. It translates to CASSVSGSNTEAFF. This chain uses TRBV9 with TRBJ1-1, with D possibly matching TRBD1 (5 bases). The germline V and J ends were trimmed by 2 bases and 2 bases, with 10 bases remaining between them. Germline-derived CDR1 and CDR2 are SGDLS and YYNGEE. The CDR3 covers 14 residues.